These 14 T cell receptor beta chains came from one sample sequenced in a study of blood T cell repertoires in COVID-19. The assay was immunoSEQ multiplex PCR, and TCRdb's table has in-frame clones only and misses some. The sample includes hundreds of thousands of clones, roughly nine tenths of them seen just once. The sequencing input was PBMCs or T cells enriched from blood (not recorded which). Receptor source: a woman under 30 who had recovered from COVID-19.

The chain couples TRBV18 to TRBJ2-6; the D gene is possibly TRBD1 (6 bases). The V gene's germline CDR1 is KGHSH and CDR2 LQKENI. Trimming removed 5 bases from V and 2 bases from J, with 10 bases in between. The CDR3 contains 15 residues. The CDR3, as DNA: TGTGCCAGCTCAACTACAGGGCCTGGGGCCAACGTCCTGACTTTC. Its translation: CASSTTGPGANVLTF.

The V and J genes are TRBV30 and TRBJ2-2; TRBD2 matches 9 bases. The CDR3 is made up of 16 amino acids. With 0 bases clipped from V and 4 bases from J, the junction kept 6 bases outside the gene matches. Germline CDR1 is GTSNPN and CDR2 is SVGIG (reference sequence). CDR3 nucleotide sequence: TGTGCCTGGAGTGTACTCAGCGGGGGGTCCACCGGGGAGCTGTTTTTT. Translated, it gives CAWSVLSGGSTGELFF.

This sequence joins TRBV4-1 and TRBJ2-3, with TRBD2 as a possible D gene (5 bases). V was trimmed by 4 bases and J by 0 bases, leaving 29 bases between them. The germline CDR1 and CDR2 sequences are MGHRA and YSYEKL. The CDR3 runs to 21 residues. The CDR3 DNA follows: TGCGCCAGCAGCCCCACGCCCCGGGGATTGACTCTCCTCCGGAGCACAGATACGCAGTATTTT. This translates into CASSPTPRGLTLLRSTDTQYF.

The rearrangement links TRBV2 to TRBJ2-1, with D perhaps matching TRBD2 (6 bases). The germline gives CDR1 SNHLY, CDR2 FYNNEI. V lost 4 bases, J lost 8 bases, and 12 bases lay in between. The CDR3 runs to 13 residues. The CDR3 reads CASSGLGFHEQFF. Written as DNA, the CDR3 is TGTGCCAGCAGTGGACTAGGGTTTCATGAGCAGTTCTTC.

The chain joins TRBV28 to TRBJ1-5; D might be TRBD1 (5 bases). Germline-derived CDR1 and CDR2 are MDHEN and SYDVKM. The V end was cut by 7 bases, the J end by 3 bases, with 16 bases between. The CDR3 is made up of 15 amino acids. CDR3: CASIPSTALNQPQHF. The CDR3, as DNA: TGTGCCAGCATCCCTTCGACAGCCCTCAATCAGCCCCAGCATTTT.

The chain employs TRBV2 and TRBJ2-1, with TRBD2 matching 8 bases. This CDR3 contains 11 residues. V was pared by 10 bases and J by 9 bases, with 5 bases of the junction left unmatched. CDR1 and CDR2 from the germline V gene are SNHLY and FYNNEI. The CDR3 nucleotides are TGTGCCAAGAATAGCGGGGTTGAGCAGTTCTTC. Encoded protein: CAKNSGVEQFF.

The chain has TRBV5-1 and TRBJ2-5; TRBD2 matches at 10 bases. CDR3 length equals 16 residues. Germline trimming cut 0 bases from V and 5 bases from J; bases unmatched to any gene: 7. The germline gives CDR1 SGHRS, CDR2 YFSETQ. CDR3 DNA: TGCGCCAGCAGCTTGGCTCCTAGCGGGGGTAGTGAGACCCAGTACTTC. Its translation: CASSLAPSGGSETQYF.

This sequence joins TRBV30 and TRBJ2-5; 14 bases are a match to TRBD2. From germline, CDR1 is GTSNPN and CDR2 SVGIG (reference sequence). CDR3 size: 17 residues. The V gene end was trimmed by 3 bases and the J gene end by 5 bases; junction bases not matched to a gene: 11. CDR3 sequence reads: CAWRPRGLAGVDETQYF. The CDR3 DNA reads TGTGCCTGGAGGCCCAGGGGACTAGCGGGGGTCGACGAGACCCAGTACTTC.

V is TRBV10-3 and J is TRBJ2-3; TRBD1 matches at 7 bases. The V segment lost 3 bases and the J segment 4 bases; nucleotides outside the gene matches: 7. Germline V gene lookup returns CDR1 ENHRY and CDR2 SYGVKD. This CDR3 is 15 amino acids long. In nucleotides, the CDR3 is TGTGCCATCAGTGACGGACAGGAGGTTCCAGATACGCAGTATTTT. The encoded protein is CAISDGQEVPDTQYF.

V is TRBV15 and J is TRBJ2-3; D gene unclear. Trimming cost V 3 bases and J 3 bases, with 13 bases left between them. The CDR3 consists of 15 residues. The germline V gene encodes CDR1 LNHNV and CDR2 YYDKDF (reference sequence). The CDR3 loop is CATSSFSVATDTQYF. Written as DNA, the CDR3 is TGTGCCACCAGCAGTTTCAGCGTTGCGACAGATACGCAGTATTTT.

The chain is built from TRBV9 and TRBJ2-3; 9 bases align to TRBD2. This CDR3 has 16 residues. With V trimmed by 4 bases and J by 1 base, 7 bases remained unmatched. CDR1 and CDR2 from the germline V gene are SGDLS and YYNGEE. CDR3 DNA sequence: TGTGCCAGCAGCCCCTCGGGCGGGGGGGGCACAGATACGCAGTATTTT. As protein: CASSPSGGGGTDTQYF.

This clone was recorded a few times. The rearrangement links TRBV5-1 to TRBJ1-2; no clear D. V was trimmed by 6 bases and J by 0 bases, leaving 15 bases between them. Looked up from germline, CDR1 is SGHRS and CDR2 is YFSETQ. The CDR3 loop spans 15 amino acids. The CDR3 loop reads CASTREGTTNYGYTF. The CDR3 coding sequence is TGCGCCAGCACCCGAGAGGGAACCACTAACTATGGCTACACCTTC.

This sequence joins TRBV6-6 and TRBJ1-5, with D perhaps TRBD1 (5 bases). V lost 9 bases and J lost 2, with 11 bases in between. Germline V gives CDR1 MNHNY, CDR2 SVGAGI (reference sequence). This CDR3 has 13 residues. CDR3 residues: CASHAQGNQPQHF. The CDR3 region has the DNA TGTGCCAGTCACGCACAGGGCAATCAGCCCCAGCATTTT.

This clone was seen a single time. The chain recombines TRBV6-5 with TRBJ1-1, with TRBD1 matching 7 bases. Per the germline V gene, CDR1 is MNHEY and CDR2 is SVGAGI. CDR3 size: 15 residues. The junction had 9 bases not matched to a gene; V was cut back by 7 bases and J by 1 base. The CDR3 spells CASTPLQGKNTEAFF. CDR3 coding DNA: TGTGCCAGCACTCCCCTACAGGGGAAGAACACTGAAGCTTTCTTT.